The 28 T cell receptor beta chains below were found in one sample sequenced in a study of TIL therapy for anti-PD-1-resistant metastatic lung cancer. This was the immunoSEQ v3 assay. Some clones are missing from TCRdb's copy, which holds only in-frame ones; the method was immunoSEQ multiplex PCR. The repertoire holds tens of thousands of clones, about 80% seen once, with over 12% in the top ten. The time point is: pre-treatment sample, taken before nivolumab and TIL therapy. Sequenced here: blood, sampled at baseline. The receptors originated from a man aged 65 to 85 with non-small cell lung cancer.

The chain couples TRBV19 to TRBJ2-3; 8 bases align to TRBD2. The CDR3 covers 15 residues. The germline V gene has CDR1 LNHDA and CDR2 SQIVND (reference sequence). V was clipped by 4 bases and J by 0 bases; unmatched bases: 3. This CDR3 reads CASSTGLASTDTQYF. CDR3 DNA: TGTGCCAGTAGTACAGGACTAGCTAGCACAGATACGCAGTATTTT.

This rearrangement joins TRBV5-4 to TRBJ2-7; D might be TRBD2 (7 bases). CDR3 length: 13 residues. Germline-derived CDR1 and CDR2 are SGHNT and YYREEE (reference sequence). Trimming took 3 bases from V and 3 from J, leaving 10 bases between them. CDR3 nucleotides: TGTGCCAGCAGCTGGGGGGGCAGCTACGAGCAGTACTTC. Its protein is CASSWGGSYEQYF.

The chain employs TRBV9 and TRBJ1-5; perhaps TRBD1 as D (5 bases). The germline V and J ends were trimmed by 3 bases and 3 bases, with 13 bases remaining between them. This CDR3 contains 15 residues. CDR1 is SGDLS, CDR2 YYNGEE, per germline. CDR3 nucleotide sequence: TGTGCCAGCAGCGCCGCGCCGGGGGTCAATCAGCCCCAGCATTTT. Its translation is CASSAAPGVNQPQHF.

The V gene is TRBV28, the J gene TRBJ1-6; the D gene is possibly TRBD1 (5 bases). V lost 6 bases and J 7 bases, leaving 13 bases between the germline ends. CDR1 and CDR2 (germline): MDHEN, SYDVKM. The CDR3 consists of 14 residues. CDR3 amino acids: CASRLDRGNSPLHF. CDR3 nucleotide sequence: TGTGCCAGCAGATTAGACAGAGGCAATTCACCCCTCCACTTT.

The J gene is TRBJ1-6, the V gene TRBV7-3, with D hard to call. CDR3 length equals 16 residues. Trimming cost V 4 bases and J 0 bases, with 10 bases left between them. Germline loops: CDR1 SGHTA, CDR2 FQGTGA. The CDR3 region has the DNA TGTGCCAGCAGCTCCCAACCGAGCTCCTATAATTCACCCCTCCACTTT. It yields the protein CASSSQPSSYNSPLHF.

The genes are TRBV27 and TRBJ1-2; TRBD1 agrees at 7 bases. CDR1 and CDR2 from the germline V gene are MNHEY and SMNVEV (reference sequence). V shed 6 bases and J 4 bases; nucleotides not matched to a gene: 14. The CDR3 length is 16 residues. The CDR3 bases are TGTGCCAGCAGCCCTGGGACAGCCCGGACCTTCTATGGCTACACCTTC. Protein product: CASSPGTARTFYGYTF.

The gene calls are TRBV4-3 and TRBJ1-5; no clear D. Trimming shortened V by 1 base and J by 6 bases, and 10 bases separated the two germline ends. Germline V gene data show CDR1 as LGHNA and CDR2 as YSLEER. The CDR3 loop spans 14 amino acids. CDR3 loop: CASSQVRYSQPQHF. The CDR3 nucleotides read TGCGCCAGCAGCCAAGTCAGGTATAGTCAGCCCCAGCATTTT.

The CDR3 nucleotides read TGTGCCAGCAGTCTTATTGGGGGAGGGGATCAGCCCCAGCATTTT. Its protein product is CASSLIGGGDQPQHF. This rearrangement joins TRBV27 to TRBJ1-5; possible D gene TRBD1, 5 bases. V shed 5 bases and J shed 5 bases, with 16 bases lying between them. From germline, CDR1 is MNHEY and CDR2 SMNVEV (reference sequence). The CDR3 has 15 residues.

The CDR3 sequence is CASSQAKGRETQYF. CDR3 bases: TGCGCCAGCAGCCAAGCGAAGGGGCGTGAGACCCAGTACTTC. J is TRBJ2-5 and V is TRBV4-1; D is perhaps TRBD1 (5 bases). Trimming cost V 1 base and J 5 bases, with 11 bases left between them. The CDR3 extends over 14 amino acids. Germline CDR1 MGHRA, CDR2 YSYEKL.

The chain recombines TRBV6-1 with TRBJ1-5; D is ambiguous. The CDR3 sequence is 13 residues long. Trimming removed 8 bases at V and 4 bases at J, with 12 bases between. The germline CDR1 and CDR2 sequences are MNHNS and SASEGT. DNA for the CDR3: TGTGCCAGCGCTAGCAGTTCGAATCAGCCCCAGCATTTT. Protein sequence: CASASSSNQPQHF.

V and J are TRBV30 and TRBJ1-1; tentative D call: TRBD1 (6 bases). V lost 4 bases and J lost 5, with 17 bases in between. CDR1 is GTSNPN, CDR2 SVGIG, per germline (reference sequence). The CDR3 extends over 14 amino acids. CDR3 sequence: CAWISRGRKTEAFF. The DNA of the CDR3 is TGTGCCTGGATCAGCAGGGGCAGGAAAACTGAAGCTTTCTTT.

The chain has TRBV18 and TRBJ2-5, with D hard to call. This CDR3 is built from 12 residues. V shed 3 bases and J shed 5 bases, with 7 bases lying between them. Germline V gene lookup returns CDR1 KGHSH and CDR2 LQKENI. In DNA, the CDR3 is TGTGCCAGCTCACCGCAACGGGAGACCCAGTACTTC. This translates into CASSPQRETQYF.

This rearrangement joins TRBV7-7 to TRBJ2-1; 11 nucleotides line up with TRBD2. The CDR3 spans 17 residues. CDR1 and CDR2 from the germline V gene are SSHAT and FNYEAQ (reference sequence). With V trimmed by 0 bases and J by 3 bases, 4 bases remained unmatched. CDR3 sequence reads: CASSLAGTSGSYNEQFF. The DNA for the CDR3 is TGTGCCAGCAGCTTAGCGGGAACTAGCGGGAGCTACAATGAGCAGTTCTTC.

The rearrangement joins TRBV6-5 to TRBJ2-5; D may match TRBD1 or TRBD2 (6 bases each). This CDR3 is 15 amino acids long. Trimming took 6 bases from V and 0 from J, leaving 14 bases between them. Germline V gene data show CDR1 as MNHEY and CDR2 as SVGAGI. The CDR3 DNA sequence: TGTGCCAGCAGACTCAGGGGAGGTTACCAAGAGACCCAGTACTTC. Its translation: CASRLRGGYQETQYF.

The chain is built from TRBV7-2 and TRBJ1-6; no firm D call. Deletions cut 0 bases from V and 2 bases from J, with 2 bases between. CDR1 and CDR2 from the germline V gene are SGHTA and FQGNSA. The CDR3 consists of 14 residues. The CDR3 region is CASSLAPYNSPLHF. CDR3 DNA sequence: TGTGCCAGCAGCTTAGCACCCTATAATTCACCCCTCCACTTT.

The chain carries TRBV5-1 and TRBJ1-1; 11 bases match TRBD1. CDR1 SGHRS and CDR2 YFSETQ come from the germline V gene. The CDR3 length is 15 residues. V shed 1 base, J shed 6 bases, and the junction held 5 bases outside the gene matches. CDR3 DNA sequence: TGCGCCAGCAGCTTGACCCCGGGACAGGGGGCTGAAGCTTTCTTT. This sequence encodes CASSLTPGQGAEAFF.

The chain has TRBV6-5 and TRBJ2-7, with D perhaps being TRBD1 or TRBD2 (5 bases each). Trimming cost V 6 bases and J 1 base, with 10 bases left between them. This CDR3 has 13 residues. Germline CDR1 and CDR2: MNHEY and SVGAGI. The CDR3 DNA is TGTGCCAGCAGAGGGGACGTGTCCTACGAGCAGTACTTC. This gives the protein CASRGDVSYEQYF.

The rearrangement uses TRBV19 and TRBJ1-1, with D possibly matching TRBD1 (6 bases). CDR1 and CDR2 (germline): LNHDA, SQIVND (reference sequence). V gave up 7 bases and J gave up 1 base, with 10 bases separating them. The CDR3 covers 13 residues. The CDR3 loop is CASKGVGNTEAFF. The CDR3 DNA sequence: TGTGCCAGTAAGGGGGTCGGGAACACTGAAGCTTTCTTT.

The chain couples TRBV5-4 to TRBJ2-3; D is unclear. V lost 0 bases and J lost 7, with 9 bases in between. From germline, CDR1 is SGHNT and CDR2 YYREEE (reference sequence). CDR3 size: 13 residues. As DNA, the CDR3 is TGTGCCAGCAGCTTGGCCGCAAGGAATACGCAGTATTTT. It codes for CASSLAARNTQYF.

This sequence joins TRBV6-5 and TRBJ2-1; 13 nucleotides align to TRBD2. Unmatched junction bases numbered 4, after V lost 5 bases and J lost 6 bases. The germline CDR1 and CDR2 sequences are MNHEY and SVGAGI. The CDR3 totals 15 residues. CDR3: CASSPRTSGSNEQFF. CDR3 DNA: TGTGCCAGCAGTCCAAGGACTAGCGGGAGCAATGAGCAGTTCTTC.

The chain joins TRBV5-4 to TRBJ2-3; D perhaps matches TRBD2 (5 bases). V was shortened by 2 bases and J by 0 bases, with 13 bases between the two germline ends. CDR3 size: 16 residues. CDR1 and CDR2 from the germline V gene are SGHNT and YYREEE (reference sequence). The CDR3 protein is CASSFAGARSTDTQYF. The DNA of the CDR3 is TGTGCCAGCAGCTTTGCGGGCGCTAGAAGCACAGATACGCAGTATTTT.

This clone was recorded once. This chain links TRBV6-1 with TRBJ1-3; no firm D call. The germline V gene has CDR1 MNHNS and CDR2 SASEGT. V was cut by 2 bases and J by 2 bases, with 10 bases left in between. The CDR3 loop spans 15 amino acids. The CDR3 sequence is CASSEFGVPGNTIYF. The CDR3 coding sequence is TGTGCCAGCAGTGAATTTGGGGTACCTGGAAACACCATATATTTT.

This chain connects TRBV19 to TRBJ1-3; 7 positions match TRBD1. From germline, CDR1 is LNHDA and CDR2 SQIVND (reference sequence). This CDR3 is 15 amino acids long. Trimming removed 5 bases from V and 2 bases from J; junction bases left unmatched: 6. CDR3 residues: CASSPATGTGNTIYF. CDR3 in DNA: TGTGCCAGTAGTCCTGCGACAGGGACTGGAAACACCATATATTTT.

A single count supports this clone. This chain connects TRBV5-1 to TRBJ2-1, with 7 bases fitting TRBD2. V lost 4 bases and J lost 6; bases outside the gene matches: 10. The CDR3 runs 15 residues. CDR1 SGHRS and CDR2 YFSETQ come from the germline V gene. CDR3 sequence (DNA): TGCGCCAGCAGCAAGATGGGAGGGCCAGGCAATGAGCAGTTCTTC. Translation gives CASSKMGGPGNEQFF.

This chain connects TRBV28 to TRBJ1-5; D remains unclear. V was clipped by 4 bases and J by 0 bases, with 1 base between them. CDR3 length: 12 residues. In germline, CDR1 is MDHEN, CDR2 SYDVKM. The CDR3, as DNA: TGTGCCAGCAGTTATAGCAATCAGCCCCAGCATTTT. Its protein is CASSYSNQPQHF.

The chain employs TRBV19 and TRBJ2-3; no firm D call. This CDR3 has 15 amino acids. CDR1 and CDR2 (germline): LNHDA, SQIVND (reference sequence). Trimming removed 5 bases from V and 2 bases from J, with 14 bases in between. The CDR3 spells CASSPVGRTTDTQYF. The DNA for the CDR3 is TGTGCCAGTAGTCCCGTCGGACGAACCACAGATACGCAGTATTTT.

This clone was counted only a few times. J is TRBJ2-7 and V is TRBV11-2; no clear D. The CDR3 extends over 14 amino acids. The germline gives CDR1 SGHAT, CDR2 FQNNGV. V dropped 6 bases and J dropped 2 bases, with 14 bases sitting between them. The CDR3 DNA reads TGTGCCAGCAGTATGAAGACTTCCGCCTACGAGCAGTACTTC. Its protein is CASSMKTSAYEQYF.

V usage is TRBV21-1 and J usage is TRBJ2-5; the table's D gene call, TRBD2, was not cross checked with the DNA. TRBV21-1 is shown as a pseudogene. This CDR3 has 12 amino acids. CDR3 sequence reads: CASSKKPETQYF. The DNA for the CDR3 is TGTGCCAGCAGCAAAAAGCCGGAGACCCAGTACTTC.